The T cell receptor (beta chain) described here comes from a study of glioma-infiltrating T cells. The CDR3 extends over 15 amino acids. Germline V gene lookup returns CDR1 SGHVS and CDR2 FNYEAQ. Using RNA template, CDR3s of TCR alpha and beta were amplified with iRepertoire arm-PCR. Tissue mRNA or PBMC total RNA, about 90-400 ng, went into one-step reverse transcription and amplification. In TCRdb, the multiplex PCR reads were re-called with MiXCR into one record per CDR3 protein. Among approximately 110,000 distinct CDR3 sequences, around 23% were seen once, and the ten largest hold 13% to 15%. Overall study results and limits: Gliomas, especially low-grade, showed above-expected tissue-blood divergence; non-neoplastic patients showed below. Tissue and blood shared very few CDR3 sequences.

On this clonotype: Its target is unknown. This may come from a read error, since a much larger clone is one base off.

This rearrangement joins TRBV7-6 to TRBJ1-1; possible D gene TRBD1, 6 bases. Sequenced material: glioma tissue, nonneoplastic brain tissue, or PBMCs (not recorded which). This receptor was obtained from a human donor with low-grade glioma or glioblastoma, undergoing nonglioma brain surgery, or in good health (not recorded which). CDR3 residues: CASSLAGVGHTEALF. Here the CDR3 DNA reads TGTGCCAGCAGCTTAGCTGGGGTGGGACACACTGAAGCTCTCTTT.